The rows below give T cell receptor beta chains drawn from one sample of a study of T cell responses to AZD1222 COVID-19 vaccine. Generated by immunoSEQ multiplex PCR, the TCRdb table keeps only in-frame clones and is missing some. The data show 150,000 to 200,000 clones, 85% to 95% seen once. Here the sequenced sample was peripheral blood, taken on day 0 of AZD1222 vaccination. These receptor sequences come from an adult in good health. Both conserved end residues are part of each CDR3. The order of the fields is D gene, V gene, J gene, CDR3 protein, CDR3 DNA. The D gene is left open where the match is weak.

d_call: .
v_call: TRBV18
j_call: TRBJ2-1
cdr3_aa: CASSPTSYNEQFF
cdr3_nt: TGTGCCAGCTCACCAACTTCCTACAATGAGCAGTTCTTC

d_call: TRBD1
v_call: TRBV18
j_call: TRBJ1-1
cdr3_aa: CASSPGTDTNTEAFF
cdr3_nt: TGTGCCAGCTCACCCGGGACAGATACGAACACTGAAGCTTTCTTT

d_call: .
v_call: TRBV28
j_call: TRBJ1-1
cdr3_aa: CASSLGARYTEAFF
cdr3_nt: TGTGCCAGCAGTTTAGGGGCTCGATACACTGAAGCTTTCTTT

d_call: TRBD2
v_call: TRBV5-1
j_call: TRBJ2-3
cdr3_aa: CASSFGTSRTDTQYF
cdr3_nt: TGCGCCAGCAGCTTCGGGACTAGCAGAACAGATACGCAGTATTTT

d_call: .
v_call: TRBV7-9
j_call: TRBJ2-1
cdr3_aa: CASSLLIEQFF
cdr3_nt: TGTGCCAGCAGCTTGTTGATTGAGCAGTTCTTC

d_call: .
v_call: TRBV23-1
j_call: TRBJ2-4
cdr3_aa: CASSQSHPNIQYF
cdr3_nt: TGCGCCAGCAGTCAATCACACCCAAACATTCAGTACTTC

d_call: TRBD1
v_call: TRBV19
j_call: TRBJ2-5
cdr3_aa: CASSTKQGEETQYF
cdr3_nt: TGTGCCAGTAGTACCAAACAGGGGGAGGAGACCCAGTACTTC

d_call: .
v_call: TRBV11-2
j_call: TRBJ1-5
cdr3_aa: CASSLDPGPNQPQHF
cdr3_nt: TGTGCCAGCAGCTTAGATCCTGGCCCCAATCAGCCCCAGCATTTT

d_call: .
v_call: TRBV7-9
j_call: TRBJ1-2
cdr3_aa: CASSPTVMVDYGYTF
cdr3_nt: TGTGCCAGCAGCCCAACAGTGATGGTGGACTATGGCTACACCTTC

d_call: .
v_call: TRBV5-5
j_call: TRBJ2-1
cdr3_aa: CASSLVEPRSYNEQFF
cdr3_nt: TGTGCCAGCAGCTTGGTTGAACCGCGCTCCTACAATGAGCAGTTCTTC

d_call: TRBD2
v_call: TRBV18
j_call: TRBJ2-1
cdr3_aa: CASHSLAGGMYNEQFF
cdr3_nt: TGTGCCAGCCACAGTTTAGCGGGGGGGATGTACAATGAGCAGTTCTTC

d_call: .
v_call: TRBV5-8
j_call: TRBJ2-7
cdr3_aa: CASSLWGGDEQYF
cdr3_nt: TGTGCCAGCAGCTTATGGGGGGGCGACGAGCAGTACTTC

d_call: .
v_call: TRBV27
j_call: TRBJ1-1
cdr3_aa: CASSLSGVAEAFF
cdr3_nt: TGTGCCAGCAGTTTATCGGGAGTTGCTGAAGCTTTCTTT

d_call: .
v_call: TRBV9
j_call: TRBJ1-1
cdr3_aa: CASSVASLENTEAFF
cdr3_nt: TGTGCCAGCAGCGTAGCCTCCTTGGAGAACACTGAAGCTTTCTTT

d_call: .
v_call: TRBV7-2
j_call: TRBJ1-4
cdr3_aa: CASSLRTGSTNEKLFF
cdr3_nt: TGTGCCAGCAGCTTAAGGACCGGGTCGACTAATGAAAAACTGTTTTTT

d_call: TRBD1
v_call: TRBV28
j_call: TRBJ1-5
cdr3_aa: CASRGSPGQGGGNQPQHF
cdr3_nt: TGTGCCAGCAGGGGATCCCCGGGACAGGGAGGAGGCAATCAGCCCCAGCATTTT

d_call: .
v_call: TRBV7-9
j_call: TRBJ2-2
cdr3_aa: CASSLLWNTGELFF
cdr3_nt: TGTGCCAGCAGCTTACTCTGGAACACCGGGGAGCTGTTTTTT

d_call: .
v_call: TRBV18
j_call: TRBJ2-1
cdr3_aa: CASSPPRVTPNNEQFF
cdr3_nt: TGTGCCAGCTCACCACCGAGGGTGACACCTAACAATGAGCAGTTCTTC

d_call: .
v_call: TRBV7-9
j_call: TRBJ1-2
cdr3_aa: CASSLEWYGYTF
cdr3_nt: TGTGCCAGCAGCTTAGAATGGTATGGCTACACCTTC

d_call: .
v_call: TRBV10-2
j_call: TRBJ2-6
cdr3_aa: CASGAGANVLTF
cdr3_nt: TGCGCCAGCGGGGCTGGGGCCAACGTCCTGACTTTC

d_call: .
v_call: TRBV5-1
j_call: TRBJ1-6
cdr3_aa: CASSLQEVGINSPLHF
cdr3_nt: TGCGCCAGCAGCTTGCAGGAGGTGGGAATTAATTCACCCCTCCACTTT

d_call: .
v_call: TRBV6-2/TRBV6-3
j_call: TRBJ1-2
cdr3_aa: CASSYRRGGTHYGYTF
cdr3_nt: TGTGCCAGCAGTTACAGGCGTGGAGGAACACACTATGGCTACACCTTC

d_call: .
v_call: TRBV30
j_call: TRBJ2-5
cdr3_aa: CAWGRGLAPEETQYF
cdr3_nt: TGTGCCTGGGGCAGGGGTTTGGCGCCCGAAGAGACCCAGTACTTC

d_call: .
v_call: TRBV6-1
j_call: TRBJ2-7
cdr3_aa: CASSEAPMGSYEQYF
cdr3_nt: TGTGCCAGCAGTGAAGCGCCAATGGGGTCCTACGAGCAGTACTTC

d_call: .
v_call: TRBV2
j_call: TRBJ1-5
cdr3_aa: CASSGGAQPQHF
cdr3_nt: TGTGCCAGCAGCGGGGGGGCGCAGCCCCAGCATTTT

d_call: TRBD1
v_call: TRBV5-1
j_call: TRBJ2-2
cdr3_aa: CASSRGQANTGELFF
cdr3_nt: TGCGCCAGCAGCCGCGGACAGGCGAACACCGGGGAGCTGTTTTTT